The entry below gives a single T cell receptor (beta chain) sequence along with its context. The sample belongs to a study of T cell changes during pregnancy in multiple sclerosis. Clones were sequenced by immunoSEQ multiplex PCR, and TCRdb holds only the in-frame ones, with some missing. The table has 40,000 to 45,000 clones, almost 95% seen once. V shed 3 bases and J shed 7 bases, with 12 bases lying between them. The CDR3 has 14 amino acids. CDR1 SEHNR and CDR2 FQNEAQ come from the germline V gene (reference sequence). The sequence was obtained from a female donor with multiple sclerosis, enrolled in a pregnancy study. Sequencing was carried out using peripheral blood. The V and J genes are TRBV7-9 and TRBJ1-4; D gene uncertain. The CDR3 sequence is CASSFSGVGEKLFF. The CDR3 bases are TGTGCCAGCAGCTTTTCCGGGGTGGGTGAAAAACTGTTTTTT.